This passage covers 11 T cell receptor beta chains from one sample sequenced in a study of blood T cell repertoires in COVID-19. Method: immunoSEQ multiplex PCR; TCRdb's copy keeps in-frame clones and lacks some. This sample has approximately 200,000 clones, with 80% to 90% found just once. Material for sequencing was peripheral blood. Source of these receptors: a man between 60 and 75 years old who had recovered from COVID-19.

The chain couples TRBV4-3 to TRBJ1-1, with D hard to call. This CDR3 region has 12 residues. Germline CDR1 is LGHNA and CDR2 is YSLEER. V was pared by 1 base and J by 9 bases, with 9 bases between. The CDR3 region is CASSQGGQQAFF. CDR3 in DNA: TGCGCCAGCAGCCAAGGTGGGCAGCAAGCTTTCTTT.

The V call is TRBV19, the J call TRBJ2-3; a weak D match, TRBD1 (8 bases). V lost 1 base to trimming and J lost 2 bases, with 19 bases between them. Germline lookup yields CDR1 LNHDA and CDR2 SQIVND (reference sequence). The CDR3 runs 18 residues. CDR3 nucleotide sequence: TGTGCCAGTAGTATAGGGGGAGGACAGGGACTATTCACAGATACGCAGTATTTT. Its translation is CASSIGGGQGLFTDTQYF. Full variable domain (missing parts from reference TRBV19 and TRBJ2-3): DGGITQSPKYLFRKEGQNVTLSCEQNLNHDAMYWYRQDPGQGLRLIYYSQIVNDFQKGDIAEGYSVSREKKESFPLTVTSAQKNPTAFYLCASSIGGGQGLFTDTQYFGPGTRLTVL.

J is TRBJ1-1 and V is TRBV7-8, with D perhaps TRBD1 (6 bases). The CDR3 contains 15 residues. Trimming removed 2 bases from V and 5 bases from J, with 15 bases in between. The germline CDR1 and CDR2 sequences are SGHVS and FQNEAQ. CDR3 region: CASSLPPGGLTEAFF. The CDR3 DNA follows: TGTGCCAGCAGCTTACCCCCGGGGGGGCTTACTGAAGCTTTCTTT.

CDR3 bases: TGCGCCAGCAGCCTCCTAGCGGGAAGGGCCTACGAGCAGTACTTC. It codes for CASSLLAGRAYEQYF. The genes are TRBV5-1 and TRBJ2-7; 9 nucleotides align to TRBD2. Losses at the gene ends were 4 bases for V and 2 bases for J; bases not matched to a gene: 7. CDR1 and CDR2 (germline): SGHRS, YFSETQ. The CDR3 spans 15 residues.

This clone was picked up one time. The rearrangement joins TRBV24-1 to TRBJ2-6, with 9 bases matching TRBD1. The CDR3 runs to 16 residues. V gave up 3 bases and J gave up 5 bases; unmatched junction bases: 4. Germline V gene data show CDR1 as KGHDR and CDR2 as SFDVKD. The chain's CDR3 is CATSDPGTGRANVLTF. DNA of the CDR3: TGTGCCACCAGTGATCCCGGGACAGGGAGGGCCAACGTCCTGACTTTC.

The chain carries TRBV20-1 and TRBJ2-1, with 7 bases that match TRBD2. This CDR3 comprises 15 residues. J lost 3 bases, V lost 3 bases, and 8 bases had no gene match. Germline lookup yields CDR1 DFQATT and CDR2 SNEGSKA (reference sequence). DNA of the CDR3: TGCAGTGCTAGTTGGCGGGAGAGGATCTACAATGAGCAGTTCTTC. Translating it yields CSASWRERIYNEQFF.

This clone has only one observation. The J gene is TRBJ1-5, the V gene TRBV27; 7 bases agree with TRBD1. The germline gives CDR1 MNHEY, CDR2 SMNVEV (reference sequence). The V and J ends lost 5 bases and 10 bases, in that order; junction bases with no gene match: 11. The CDR3 is 14 amino acids. CDR3 bases: TGTGCCAGCAGTCCAGGGGACAGCCCAAAACCCCAGCATTTT. The encoded protein is CASSPGDSPKPQHF.

This clone was observed a handful of times. The chain carries TRBV10-3 and TRBJ2-5, with TRBD2 identical over 11 bases. CDR3 length equals 14 residues. V was clipped by 6 bases and J by 5 bases; unmatched bases: 5. CDR1 is ENHRY and CDR2 is SYGVKD in the germline V gene. The CDR3 sequence: CAIRDGTSGETQYF. The CDR3 DNA follows: TGTGCCATCAGGGACGGGACTAGCGGTGAGACCCAGTACTTC.

CDR3 in amino acids: CASSFKTSGGAYNEQFF. CDR3 DNA sequence: TGTGCCAGCAGCTTTAAAACTAGCGGGGGGGCCTACAATGAGCAGTTCTTC. The chain couples TRBV5-8 to TRBJ2-1, with TRBD2 identical over 13 bases. Germline V lookup: CDR1 SGHTS, CDR2 YDEGEE. This CDR3 is built from 17 residues. The V segment lost 2 bases and the J segment 2 bases; nucleotides outside the gene matches: 4. The whole variable domain, remainder taken from reference TRBV5-8 and TRBJ2-1, is EAGVTQSPTHLIKTRGQQATLRCSPISGHTSVYWYQQALGLGLQFLLWYDEGEERNRGNFPPRFSGRQFPNYSSELNVNALELEDSALYLCASSFKTSGGAYNEQFFGPGTRLTVL.

The chain recombines TRBV30 with TRBJ1-6, with 11 bases fitting TRBD1. V lost 6 bases to trimming and J lost 9 bases; unmatched junction nucleotides: 4. Germline V gene lookup returns CDR1 GTSNPN and CDR2 SVGIG (reference sequence). The CDR3 loop spans 13 amino acids. The CDR3 bases are TGTGCCTGCACCGGGACAGGGGGTTCACCCCTCCACTTT. Residues: CACTGTGGSPLHF.

The chain links TRBV18 to TRBJ2-5; D remains ambiguous. The CDR3 covers 12 residues. Trimming cost V 3 bases and J 4 bases, with 6 bases left between them. The germline V gene encodes CDR1 KGHSH and CDR2 LQKENI. The CDR3 nucleotides are TGTGCCAGCTCACCCTATTTAGAGACCCAGTACTTC. Translating gives CASSPYLETQYF.